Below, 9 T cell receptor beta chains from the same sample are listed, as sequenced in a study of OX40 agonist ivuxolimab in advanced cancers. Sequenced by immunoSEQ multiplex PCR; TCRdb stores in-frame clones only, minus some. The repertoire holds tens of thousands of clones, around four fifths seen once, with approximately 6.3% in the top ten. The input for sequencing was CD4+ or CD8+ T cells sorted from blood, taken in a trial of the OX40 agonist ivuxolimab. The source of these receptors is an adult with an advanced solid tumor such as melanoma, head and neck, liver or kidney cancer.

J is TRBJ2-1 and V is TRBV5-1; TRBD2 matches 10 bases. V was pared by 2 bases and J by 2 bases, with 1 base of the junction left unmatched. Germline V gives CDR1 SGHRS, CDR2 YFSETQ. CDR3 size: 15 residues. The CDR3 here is CASSLTSGAYNEQFF. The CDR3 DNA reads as TGCGCCAGCAGCTTAACTAGCGGGGCCTACAATGAGCAGTTCTTC.

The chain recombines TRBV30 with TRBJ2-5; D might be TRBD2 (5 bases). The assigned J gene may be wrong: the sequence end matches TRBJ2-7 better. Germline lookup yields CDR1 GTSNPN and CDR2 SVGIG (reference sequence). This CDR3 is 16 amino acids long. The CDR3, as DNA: TGTGCCTGGAGTCCCGCCGCGGGCGACTTCTCCTACGAGCAGTACTTC. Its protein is CAWSPAAGDFSYEQYF.

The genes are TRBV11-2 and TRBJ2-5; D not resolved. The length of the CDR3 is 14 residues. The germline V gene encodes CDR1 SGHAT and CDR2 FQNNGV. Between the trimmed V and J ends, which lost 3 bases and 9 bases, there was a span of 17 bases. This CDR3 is CASSLPDGPLAQYF. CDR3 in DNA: TGTGCCAGCAGCTTGCCCGATGGGCCGTTGGCCCAGTACTTC.

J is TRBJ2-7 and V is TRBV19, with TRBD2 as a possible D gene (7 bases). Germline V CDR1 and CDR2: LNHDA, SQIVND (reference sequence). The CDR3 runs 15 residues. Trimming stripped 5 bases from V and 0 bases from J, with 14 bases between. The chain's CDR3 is CASSSRGGPSYEQYF. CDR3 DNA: TGTGCCAGTAGTTCTAGGGGGGGACCCTCCTACGAGCAGTACTTC.

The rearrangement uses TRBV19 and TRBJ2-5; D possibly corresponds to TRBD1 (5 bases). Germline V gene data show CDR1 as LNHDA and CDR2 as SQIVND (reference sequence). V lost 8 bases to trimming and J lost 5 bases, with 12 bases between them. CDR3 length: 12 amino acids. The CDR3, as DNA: TGTGCCAGTTCCCAGGGAATGGAGACCCAGTACTTC. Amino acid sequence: CASSQGMETQYF.

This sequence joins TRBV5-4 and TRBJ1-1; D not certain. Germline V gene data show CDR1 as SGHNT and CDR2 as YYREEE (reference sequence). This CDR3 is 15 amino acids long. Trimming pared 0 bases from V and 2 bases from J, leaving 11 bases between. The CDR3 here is CASSLVSGDNTEAFF. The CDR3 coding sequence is TGTGCCAGCAGCTTGGTATCGGGTGATAACACTGAAGCTTTCTTT.

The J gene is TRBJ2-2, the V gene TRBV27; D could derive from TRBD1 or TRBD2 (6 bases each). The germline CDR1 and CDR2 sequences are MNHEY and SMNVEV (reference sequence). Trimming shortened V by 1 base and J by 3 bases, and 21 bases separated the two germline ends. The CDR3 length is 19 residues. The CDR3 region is CASSLLSLGGVKDTGELFF. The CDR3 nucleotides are TGTGCCAGCAGTTTATTATCGCTGGGGGGCGTTAAGGACACCGGGGAGCTGTTTTTT.

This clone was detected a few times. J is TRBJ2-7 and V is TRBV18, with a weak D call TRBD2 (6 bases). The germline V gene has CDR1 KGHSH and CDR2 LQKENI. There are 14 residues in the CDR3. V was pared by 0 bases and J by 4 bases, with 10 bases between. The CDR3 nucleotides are TGTGCCAGCTCACCACCTACGGGAGCTTACGAGCAGTACTTC. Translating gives CASSPPTGAYEQYF.

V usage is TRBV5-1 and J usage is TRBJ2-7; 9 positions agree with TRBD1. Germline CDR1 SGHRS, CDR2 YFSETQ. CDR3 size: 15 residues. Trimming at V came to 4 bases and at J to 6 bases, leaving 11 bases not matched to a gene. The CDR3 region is CASSPTPDRGGEQYF. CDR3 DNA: TGCGCCAGCAGCCCTACCCCGGACAGGGGTGGCGAGCAGTACTTC.